This T cell receptor (beta chain) was retrieved from a study of shared clonotypes between healthy human individuals (dated by TCRdb to the early 2020s). About the full investigation: The cohort comprised two women and a few men aged 18 to 49 years. For each donor, CD4 naive and CD4 memory were each run on three plates, CD8 naive on two plates, and CD8 memory on one plate. To increase sequencing depth and limit assay-specific biases, different laboratories used diverse techniques to prepare libraries and sequence TCR repertoires. To estimate repertoire size and how much clonotypes are shared between individuals, the study performed deep sequencing of blood TCR repertoires from about five healthy adults. Between about 0.85 and 8.9 billion PBMCs per donor were obtained by leukapheresis. Overall study results and their limits: Higher generation probabilities were observed for clonotypes shared by all four sorted-subset donors than for non-shared clonotypes. Incomplete sequencing was indicated by rarefaction of sorted-subset datasets, despite the large sequencing depth. Naive subsets generally had larger estimated clonotype richness than memory subsets. The small number of donors limited the genetic and exposure-history diversity represented. Sampling was restricted to blood, and TCR repertoires in tissue are likely to differ from TCR repertoires in blood. Across a handful of donors, 4.5% to 6.5% of naive CD4, roughly 3.3% of naive CD8, around 2.5% of memory CD4, and over 0.35% of memory CD8 clonotypes were shared. Based on pairwise subsampling, the degree of clonotype sharing among donors was expected to be affected by sequencing depth.

This clone has ten or more counts. The clone's antigen remains unknown. No base-level quality is on record; no much larger clone is a single base apart. Using the deep immunoSEQ assay, TCR CDR3 regions were amplified from genomic DNA by multiplex PCR. Genomic DNA extracted from each cell subset was distributed evenly over all wells of several immunoSEQ 96-well plates, and each plate served as one replicate. For sorted subsets, around 0.2 ug of genomic DNA, equivalent to around 30,000 T cell genomes, went into each replicate PCR. The purified libraries were quantified using a Qubit 3.0 fluorometer, sized with a Bioanalyzer 2100, and then quantified again using the KAPA Library Quantification kit. Each immunoSEQ 96-well plate was sequenced on its own single-read 150-cycle Illumina NextSeq 550 flow cell. As for the authors' bioinformatics: Because only junctional sequences without quality scores were contained in the immunoSEQ output, filtering matching that applied to full-length reads could not be performed. Sequences were annotated with PyIR, a Python wrapper for IgBLAST v1.9, and V/J genes and CDR3 were assigned using IMGT germline references. Reads were filtered out if the reads had weak V/J assignments (E-value above 1e-6), no CDR3, stop codons, out-of-frame junctions, or ambiguous translated residues. V3J clonotypes were defined by identical inferred V gene, J gene, and CDR3 amino acid sequence. Percentage overlap between repertoires was calculated by dividing the number of shared unique clonotypes by the size of the smaller repertoire. Three approaches were used to assess repertoire richness: RTK rarefaction, the Chao1 estimator, and Recon v2.1 estimates of unobserved clonotypes. Generation probabilities for all TCRbeta clonotypes obtained by the gDNA method from four donors were computed using OLGA. TCRdb retrieved this table from immuneACCESS and kept in-frame rearrangements only. Not all clones are present; in checked studies, unresolved V genes account for under half, and no reason is known for the remainder. From that table come the V and J calls and clone size; the DNA was used to work out D and trimming. Within this sample are about 340,000 clones, with around four fifths of them counted one time only. The ten largest make up 8% to 13% of the sample.

The donors were healthy, HIV-negative adults who had no recently reported acute infections or vaccinations. Only Caucasian adults living in Nashville, Tennessee, USA were represented among the donors. CD4+ T cells were enriched through magnetic negative selection, after which naive cells were positively selected on CD45RA and the remaining negative fraction served as the memory subset. Blood was obtained by leukapheresis, after which PBMCs were separated by Ficoll-Histopaque density gradient centrifugation and cryopreserved in liquid nitrogen vapor phase. Purity and quantity of every magnetically sorted T cell population were checked by analytical flow cytometry. Genomic DNA was isolated from each sorted fraction and quantified by UV absorbance on a Nanodrop 2000c. The germline V gene (reference sequence) sets CDR1 to MNHNY and CDR2 to SVGAGI. The germline ends are 17 bases apart after V is trimmed by 6 bases and J by 6 bases. The CDR3 goes from the cysteine to the phenylalanine over 14 residues. The only DNA kept is the CDR3, 42 bases in frame from the first base.

This chain is built from TRBV6-6 and TRBJ1-2; TRBD1 is perhaps the D gene, given 5 matching bases. The sequence came from a man aged 30 to 39 in good health. Material: memory CD4+ T cells sorted from blood. The cell subset or site label for this specimen denotes: CD45RA-negative fraction. CDR3 loop: CASSAPGAVDGYTF. The nucleotide sequence is TGTGCCAGCAGCGCACCCGGGGCAGTAGATGGCTACACCTTC.